This T cell receptor beta chain was recovered during a study of T cell changes during pregnancy in multiple sclerosis. Only in-frame clones appear in the TCRdb table, and some are missing; sequencing was by immunoSEQ multiplex PCR. The sample shows tens of thousands of clones, 70% to 90% of them seen only once. Germline lookup yields CDR1 LNHNV and CDR2 YYDKDF (reference sequence). Trimming pared 1 base from V and 9 bases from J, leaving 19 bases between. CDR3 length: 16 residues. The sequencing here drew on CD4+ T cells from peripheral blood mononuclear cells, taken in the first trimester of pregnancy. The sequence was collected from a female donor in good health, enrolled as a control in a pregnancy study. The genes are TRBV15 and TRBJ2-1, with D possibly being TRBD2 (7 bases). CDR3 loop: CATSRVGGRAKGEQFF. In nucleotides, the CDR3 is TGTGCCACCAGCAGAGTAGGGGGGAGGGCCAAGGGTGAGCAGTTCTTC.